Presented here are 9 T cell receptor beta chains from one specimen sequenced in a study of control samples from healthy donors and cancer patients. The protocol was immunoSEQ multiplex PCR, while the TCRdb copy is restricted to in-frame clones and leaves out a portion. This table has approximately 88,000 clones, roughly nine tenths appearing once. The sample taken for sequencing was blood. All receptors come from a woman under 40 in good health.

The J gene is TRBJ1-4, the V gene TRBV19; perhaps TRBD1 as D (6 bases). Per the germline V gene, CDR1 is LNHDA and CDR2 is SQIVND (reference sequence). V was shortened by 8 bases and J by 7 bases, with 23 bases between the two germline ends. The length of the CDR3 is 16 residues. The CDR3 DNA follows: TGTGCCAGTCGAACCGCCAGGGGCCCCTCCGGTGAAAAACTGTTTTTT. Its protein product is CASRTARGPSGEKLFF.

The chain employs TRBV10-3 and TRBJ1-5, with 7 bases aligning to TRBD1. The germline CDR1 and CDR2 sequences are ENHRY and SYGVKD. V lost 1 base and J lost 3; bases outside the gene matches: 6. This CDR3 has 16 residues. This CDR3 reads CAISEYGTEFNQPQHF. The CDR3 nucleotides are TGTGCCATCAGTGAGTATGGGACAGAGTTCAATCAGCCCCAGCATTTT.

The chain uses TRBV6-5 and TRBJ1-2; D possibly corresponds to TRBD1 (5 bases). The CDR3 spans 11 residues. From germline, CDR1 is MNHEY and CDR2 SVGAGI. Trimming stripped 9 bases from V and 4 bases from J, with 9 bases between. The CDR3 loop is CASRGGYGYTF. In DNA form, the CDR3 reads TGTGCCAGTAGGGGAGGCTATGGCTACACCTTC.

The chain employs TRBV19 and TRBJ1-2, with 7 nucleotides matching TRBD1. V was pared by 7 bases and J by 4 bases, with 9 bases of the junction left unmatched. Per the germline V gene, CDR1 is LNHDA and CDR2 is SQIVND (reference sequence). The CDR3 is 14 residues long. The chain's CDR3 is CASTPGGGPYGYTF. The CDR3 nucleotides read TGTGCCAGTACACCAGGGGGAGGCCCCTATGGCTACACCTTC.

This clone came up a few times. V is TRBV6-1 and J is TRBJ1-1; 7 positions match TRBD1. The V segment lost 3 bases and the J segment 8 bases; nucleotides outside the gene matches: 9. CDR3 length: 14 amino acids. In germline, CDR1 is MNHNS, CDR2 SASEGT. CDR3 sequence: CASSDSPYRGEAFF. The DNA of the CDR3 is TGTGCCAGCAGTGACAGCCCGTACAGGGGCGAAGCTTTCTTT.

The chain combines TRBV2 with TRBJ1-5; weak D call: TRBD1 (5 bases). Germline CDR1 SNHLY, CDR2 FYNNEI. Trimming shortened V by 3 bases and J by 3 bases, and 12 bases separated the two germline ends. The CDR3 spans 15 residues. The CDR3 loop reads CASSDTVRANQPQHF. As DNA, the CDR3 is TGTGCCAGCAGTGACACTGTCAGGGCCAATCAGCCCCAGCATTTT.

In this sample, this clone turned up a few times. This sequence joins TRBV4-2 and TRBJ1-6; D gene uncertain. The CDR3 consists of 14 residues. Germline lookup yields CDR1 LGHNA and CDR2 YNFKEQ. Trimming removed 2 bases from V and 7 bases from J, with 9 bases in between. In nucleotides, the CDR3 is TGTGCCAGCAGCCAACCAGCACAAAATTCACCCCTCCACTTT. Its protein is CASSQPAQNSPLHF.

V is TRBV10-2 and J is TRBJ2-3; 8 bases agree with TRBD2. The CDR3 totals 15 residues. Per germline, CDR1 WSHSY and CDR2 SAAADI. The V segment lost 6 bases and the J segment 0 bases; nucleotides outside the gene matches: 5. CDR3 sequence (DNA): TGCGCCAGCAGCGTTAGCGGGACTAGCACAGATACGCAGTATTTT. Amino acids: CASSVSGTSTDTQYF.

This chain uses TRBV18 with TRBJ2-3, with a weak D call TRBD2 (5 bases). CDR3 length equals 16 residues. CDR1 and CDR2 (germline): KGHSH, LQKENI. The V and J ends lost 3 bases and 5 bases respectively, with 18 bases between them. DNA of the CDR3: TGTGCCAGCTCACCTGACCTCATCGCGGGTAGAGATACGCAGTATTTT. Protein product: CASSPDLIAGRDTQYF.